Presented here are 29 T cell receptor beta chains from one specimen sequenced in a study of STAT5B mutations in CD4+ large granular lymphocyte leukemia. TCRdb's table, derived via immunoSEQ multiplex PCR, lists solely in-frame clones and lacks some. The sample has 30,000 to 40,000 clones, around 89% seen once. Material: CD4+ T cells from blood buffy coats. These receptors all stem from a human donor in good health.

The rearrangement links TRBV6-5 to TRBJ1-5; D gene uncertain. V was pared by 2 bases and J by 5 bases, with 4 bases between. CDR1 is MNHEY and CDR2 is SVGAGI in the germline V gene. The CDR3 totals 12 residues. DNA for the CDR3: TGTGCCAGCAGTTACCCCTATCAGCCCCAGCATTTT. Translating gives CASSYPYQPQHF.

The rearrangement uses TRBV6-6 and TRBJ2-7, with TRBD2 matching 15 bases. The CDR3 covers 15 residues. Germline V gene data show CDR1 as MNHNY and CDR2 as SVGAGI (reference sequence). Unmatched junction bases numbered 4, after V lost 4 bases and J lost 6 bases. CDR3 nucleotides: TGTGCCAGCAGTTTGGGACTAGCGGGGGGCTCCGAGCAGTACTTC. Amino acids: CASSLGLAGGSEQYF.

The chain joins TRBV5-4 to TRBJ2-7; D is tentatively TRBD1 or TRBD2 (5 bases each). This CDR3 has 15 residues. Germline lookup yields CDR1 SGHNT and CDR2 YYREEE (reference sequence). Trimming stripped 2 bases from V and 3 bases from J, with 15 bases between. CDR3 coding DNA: TGTGCCAGCAGCTTTGAGGGACCGACCCTCTACGAGCAGTACTTC. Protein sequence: CASSFEGPTLYEQYF.

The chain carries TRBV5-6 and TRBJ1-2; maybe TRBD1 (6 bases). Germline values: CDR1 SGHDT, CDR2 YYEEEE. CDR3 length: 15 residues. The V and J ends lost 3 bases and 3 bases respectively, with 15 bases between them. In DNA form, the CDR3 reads TGTGCCAGCAGCTCCCCCGGGGGGCGAGACTATGGCTACACCTTC. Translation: CASSSPGGRDYGYTF.

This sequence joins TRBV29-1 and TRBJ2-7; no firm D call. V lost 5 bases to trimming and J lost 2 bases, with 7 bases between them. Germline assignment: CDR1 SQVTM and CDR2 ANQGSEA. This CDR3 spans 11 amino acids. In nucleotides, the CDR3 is TGCAGCGTTTCTGAGGCCTACGAGCAGTACTTC. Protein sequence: CSVSEAYEQYF.

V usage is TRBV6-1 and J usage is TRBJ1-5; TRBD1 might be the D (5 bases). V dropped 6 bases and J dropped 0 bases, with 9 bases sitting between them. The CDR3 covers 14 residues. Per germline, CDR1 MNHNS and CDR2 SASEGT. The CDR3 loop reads CASSPGHSNQPQHF. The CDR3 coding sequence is TGTGCCAGCAGCCCAGGGCATAGCAATCAGCCCCAGCATTTT.

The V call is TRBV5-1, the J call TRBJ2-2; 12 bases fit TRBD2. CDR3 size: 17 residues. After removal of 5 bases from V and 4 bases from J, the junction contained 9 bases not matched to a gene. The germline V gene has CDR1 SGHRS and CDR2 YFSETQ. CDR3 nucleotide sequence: TGCGCCAGCAGGATGACTAGCGGGAGAGCCAGCACCGGGGAGCTGTTTTTT. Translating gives CASRMTSGRASTGELFF.

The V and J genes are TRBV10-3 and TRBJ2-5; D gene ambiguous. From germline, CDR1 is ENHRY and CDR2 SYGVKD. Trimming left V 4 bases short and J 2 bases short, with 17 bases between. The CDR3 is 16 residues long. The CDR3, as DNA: TGTGCCATCAGTGGGTTTGGATCGGGCATACAAGAGACCCAGTACTTC. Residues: CAISGFGSGIQETQYF.

The DNA of the CDR3 is TGCAGCGCAAATGTTGGCCCGGCGCAGTATTTT. The encoded protein is CSANVGPAQYF. V usage is TRBV29-1 and J usage is TRBJ2-3; D gene ambiguous. The V and J ends lost 7 bases and 10 bases respectively, with 15 bases between them. Germline values: CDR1 SQVTM, CDR2 ANQGSEA. The CDR3 is 11 residues long.

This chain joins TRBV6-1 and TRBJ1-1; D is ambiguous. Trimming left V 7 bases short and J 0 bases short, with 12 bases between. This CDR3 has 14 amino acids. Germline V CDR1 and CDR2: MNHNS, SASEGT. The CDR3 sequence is CASTLYELNTEAFF. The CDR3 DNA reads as TGTGCCAGCACCCTGTACGAACTGAACACTGAAGCTTTCTTT.

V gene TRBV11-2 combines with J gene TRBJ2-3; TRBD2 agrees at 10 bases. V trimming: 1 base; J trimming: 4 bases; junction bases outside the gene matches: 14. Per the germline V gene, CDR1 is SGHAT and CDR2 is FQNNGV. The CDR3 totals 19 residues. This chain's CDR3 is CASSLVFLLAGVYPDTQYF. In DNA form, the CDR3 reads TGTGCCAGCAGCTTAGTCTTTCTCCTAGCGGGAGTTTATCCAGATACGCAGTATTTT.

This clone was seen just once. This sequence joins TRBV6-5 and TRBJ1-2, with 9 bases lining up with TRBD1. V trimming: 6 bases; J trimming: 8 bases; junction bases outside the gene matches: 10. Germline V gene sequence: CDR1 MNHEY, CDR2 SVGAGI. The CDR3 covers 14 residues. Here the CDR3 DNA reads TGTGCCAGCAGGCGTACACAGGGGGCTGGCGGCTACACCTTC. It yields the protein CASRRTQGAGGYTF.

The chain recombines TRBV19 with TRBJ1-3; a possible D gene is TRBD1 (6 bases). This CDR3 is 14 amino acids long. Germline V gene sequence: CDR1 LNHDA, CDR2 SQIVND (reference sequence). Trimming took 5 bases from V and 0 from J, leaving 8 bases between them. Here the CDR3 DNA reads TGTGCCAGTAGTTGGGACAACTCTGGAAACACCATATATTTT. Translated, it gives CASSWDNSGNTIYF.

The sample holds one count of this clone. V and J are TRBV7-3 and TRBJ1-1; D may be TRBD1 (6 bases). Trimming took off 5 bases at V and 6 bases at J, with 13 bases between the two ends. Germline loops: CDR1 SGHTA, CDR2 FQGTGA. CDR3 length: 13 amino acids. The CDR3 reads CASSIGGRAEAFF. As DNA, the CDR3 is TGTGCCAGCAGCATCGGGGGGCGGGCTGAAGCTTTCTTT.

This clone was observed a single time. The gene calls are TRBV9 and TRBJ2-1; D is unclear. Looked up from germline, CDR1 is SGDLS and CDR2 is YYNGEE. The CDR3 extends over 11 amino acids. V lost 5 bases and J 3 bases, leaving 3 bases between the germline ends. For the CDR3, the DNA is TGTGCCAGCAGGGGCTACAATGAGCAGTTCTTC. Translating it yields CASRGYNEQFF.

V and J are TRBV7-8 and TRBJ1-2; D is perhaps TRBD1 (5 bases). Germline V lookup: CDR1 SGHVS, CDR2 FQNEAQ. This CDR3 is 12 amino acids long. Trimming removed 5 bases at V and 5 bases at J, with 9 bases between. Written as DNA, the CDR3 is TGTGCCAGCAGCGCCGACAGTTATGGCTACACCTTC. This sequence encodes CASSADSYGYTF.

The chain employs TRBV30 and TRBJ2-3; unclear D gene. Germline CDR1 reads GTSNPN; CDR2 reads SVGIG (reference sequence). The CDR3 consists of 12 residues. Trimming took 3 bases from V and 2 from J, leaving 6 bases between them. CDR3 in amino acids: CAWRGYTDTQYF. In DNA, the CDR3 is TGTGCCTGGAGGGGTTACACAGATACGCAGTATTTT. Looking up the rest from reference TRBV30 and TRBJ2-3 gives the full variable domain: SQTIHQWPATLVQPVGSPLSLECTVEGTSNPNLYWYRQAAGRGLQLLFYSVGIGQISSEVPQNLSASRPQDRQFILSSKKLLLSDSGFYLCAWRGYTDTQYFGPGTRLTVL.

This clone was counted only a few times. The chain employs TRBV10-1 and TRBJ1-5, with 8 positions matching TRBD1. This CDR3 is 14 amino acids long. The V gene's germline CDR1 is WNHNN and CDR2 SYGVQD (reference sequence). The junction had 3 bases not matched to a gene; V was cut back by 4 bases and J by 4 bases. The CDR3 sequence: CASSADRENQPQHF. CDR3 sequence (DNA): TGCGCCAGCAGTGCGGACAGGGAGAATCAGCCCCAGCATTTT.

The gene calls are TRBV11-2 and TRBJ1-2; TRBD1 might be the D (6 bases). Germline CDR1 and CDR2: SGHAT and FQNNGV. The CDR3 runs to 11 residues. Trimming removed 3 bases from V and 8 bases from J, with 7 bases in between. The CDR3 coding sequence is TGTGCCAGCAGCTTCAGGGGAGGCTACACCTTC. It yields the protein CASSFRGGYTF.

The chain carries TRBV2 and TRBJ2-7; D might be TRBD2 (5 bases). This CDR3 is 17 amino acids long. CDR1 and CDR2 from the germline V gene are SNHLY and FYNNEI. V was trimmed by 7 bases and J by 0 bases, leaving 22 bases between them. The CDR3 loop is CASTLRSGRASSYEQYF. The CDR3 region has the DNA TGTGCCAGCACCTTAAGGAGTGGGCGGGCTAGCTCCTACGAGCAGTACTTC.

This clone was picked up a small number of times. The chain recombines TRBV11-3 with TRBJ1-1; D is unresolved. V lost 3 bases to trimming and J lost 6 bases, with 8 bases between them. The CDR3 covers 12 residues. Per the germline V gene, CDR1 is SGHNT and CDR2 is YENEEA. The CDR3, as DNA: TGTGCCAGCAGCTTGAGACCAGCTGAAGCTTTCTTT. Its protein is CASSLRPAEAFF.

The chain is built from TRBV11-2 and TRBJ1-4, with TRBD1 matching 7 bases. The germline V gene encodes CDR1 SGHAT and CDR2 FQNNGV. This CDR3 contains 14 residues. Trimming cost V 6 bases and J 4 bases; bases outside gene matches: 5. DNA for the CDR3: TGTGCCAGCAGTCCGGGACAGCATAATGAAAAACTGTTTTTT. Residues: CASSPGQHNEKLFF.

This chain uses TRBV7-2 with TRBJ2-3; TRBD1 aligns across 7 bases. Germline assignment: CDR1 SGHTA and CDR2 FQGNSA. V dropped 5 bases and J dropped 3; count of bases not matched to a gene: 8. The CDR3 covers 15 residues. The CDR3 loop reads CASSLQGWGTDTQYF. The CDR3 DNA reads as TGTGCCAGCAGCCTACAGGGGTGGGGAACAGATACGCAGTATTTT. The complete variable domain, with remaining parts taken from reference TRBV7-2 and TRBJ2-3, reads GAGVSQSPSNKVTEKGKDVELRCDPISGHTALYWYRQSLGQGLEFLIYFQGNSAPDKSGLPSDRFSAERTGGSVSTLTIQRTQQEDSAVYLCASSLQGWGTDTQYFGPGTRLTVL.

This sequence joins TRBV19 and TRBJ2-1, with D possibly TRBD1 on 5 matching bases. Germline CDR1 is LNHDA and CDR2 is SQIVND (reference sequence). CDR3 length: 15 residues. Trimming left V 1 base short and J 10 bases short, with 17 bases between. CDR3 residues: CASSIGQGPGREQFF. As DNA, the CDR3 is TGTGCCAGTAGTATAGGGCAGGGTCCCGGAAGAGAGCAGTTCTTC. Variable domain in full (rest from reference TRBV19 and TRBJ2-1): DGGITQSPKYLFRKEGQNVTLSCEQNLNHDAMYWYRQDPGQGLRLIYYSQIVNDFQKGDIAEGYSVSREKKESFPLTVTSAQKNPTAFYLCASSIGQGPGREQFFGPGTRLTVL.

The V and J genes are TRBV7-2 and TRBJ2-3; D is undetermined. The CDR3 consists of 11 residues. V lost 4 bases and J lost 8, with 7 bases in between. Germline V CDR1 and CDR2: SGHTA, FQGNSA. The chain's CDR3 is CASSSVRTQYF. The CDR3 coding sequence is TGTGCCAGCAGCTCGGTTCGTACGCAGTATTTT.

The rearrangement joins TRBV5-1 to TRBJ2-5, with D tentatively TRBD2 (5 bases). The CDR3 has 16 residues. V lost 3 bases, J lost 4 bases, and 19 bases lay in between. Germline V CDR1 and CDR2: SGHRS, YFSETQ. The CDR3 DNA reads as TGCGCCAGCAGCTCGGGCGCTTCTAGCTTAGGAGAGACCCAGTACTTC. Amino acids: CASSSGASSLGETQYF.

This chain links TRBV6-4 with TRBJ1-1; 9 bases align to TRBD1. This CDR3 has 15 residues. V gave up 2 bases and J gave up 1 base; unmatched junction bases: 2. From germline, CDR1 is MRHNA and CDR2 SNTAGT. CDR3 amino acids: CASSDRGQGNTEAFF. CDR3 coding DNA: TGTGCCAGCAGTGACCGGGGACAGGGGAACACTGAAGCTTTCTTT.

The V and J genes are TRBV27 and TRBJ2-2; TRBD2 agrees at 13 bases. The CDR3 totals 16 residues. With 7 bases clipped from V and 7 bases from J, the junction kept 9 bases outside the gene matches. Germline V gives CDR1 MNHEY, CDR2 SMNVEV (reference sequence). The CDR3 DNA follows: TGTGCCAGCAAGGCCGGACTAGCGGGAGTCGGCGGGGAGCTGTTTTTT. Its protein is CASKAGLAGVGGELFF.

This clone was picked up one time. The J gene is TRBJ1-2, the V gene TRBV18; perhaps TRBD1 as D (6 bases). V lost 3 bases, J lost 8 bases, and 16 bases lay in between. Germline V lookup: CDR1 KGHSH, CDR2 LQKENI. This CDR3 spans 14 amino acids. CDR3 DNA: TGTGCCAGCTCACCCCTACCCAGGGGAGGAGGCTACACCTTC. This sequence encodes CASSPLPRGGGYTF.